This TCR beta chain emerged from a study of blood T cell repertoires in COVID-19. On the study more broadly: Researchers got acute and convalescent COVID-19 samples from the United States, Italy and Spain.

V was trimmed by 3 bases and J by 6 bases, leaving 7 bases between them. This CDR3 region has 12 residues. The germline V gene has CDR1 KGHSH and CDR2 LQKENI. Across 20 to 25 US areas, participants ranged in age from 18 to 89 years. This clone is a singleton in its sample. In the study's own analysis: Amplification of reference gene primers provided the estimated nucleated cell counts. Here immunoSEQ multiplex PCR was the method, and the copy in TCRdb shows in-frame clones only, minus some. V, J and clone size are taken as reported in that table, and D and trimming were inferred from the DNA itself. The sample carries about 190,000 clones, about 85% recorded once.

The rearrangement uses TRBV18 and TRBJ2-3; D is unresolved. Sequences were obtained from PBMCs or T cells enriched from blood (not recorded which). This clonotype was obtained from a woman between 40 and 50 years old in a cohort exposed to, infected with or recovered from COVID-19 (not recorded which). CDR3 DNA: TGTGCCAGCTCACCCCCAGCGGATACGCAGTATTTT. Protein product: CASSPPADTQYF.